These 28 T cell receptor beta chains were all obtained from the same sample, sequenced in a study of CD8 T cells in ankylosing spondylitis. Overall study findings and caveats: For ankylosing spondylitis blood, a TCR beta motif of under ten highly homologous variants appeared characteristic.

No cognate antigen is known for these TCRs. TCRdb itself ran the 5' RACE reads through MiXCR, one entry per CDR3 protein. Of around 770,000 distinct CDR3 sequences in the sample, approximately 10% are singletons; the top ten hold approximately 0.51%. Material: blood, either unsorted or a sorted T cell fraction (not recorded which). The receptors were sampled from a male donor with ankylosing spondylitis.

The chain's CDR3 is CASTPRRGQDTQYF. CDR3 sequence (DNA): TGTGCCAGCACCCCCCGTCGGGGTCAAGATACGCAGTATTTT. The chain links TRBV7-2 to TRBJ2-3, with D tentatively TRBD2 (5 bases). The V end was cut by 7 bases, the J end by 5 bases, with 16 bases between. This CDR3 has 14 residues. Germline CDR1 and CDR2: SGHTA and FQGNSA.

The table lists this clonotype with many counts. The rearrangement uses TRBV5-1 and TRBJ2-2; D unresolved. The CDR3 loop spans 12 amino acids. CDR1 is SGHRS and CDR2 is YFSETQ in the germline V gene. The V end was cut by 5 bases, the J end by 7 bases, with 9 bases between. CDR3 loop: CASSNSFGELFF. The DNA for the CDR3 is TGCGCCAGCAGTAACAGCTTCGGGGAGCTGTTTTTT.

This clonotype came up many times. The chain recombines TRBV28 with TRBJ1-2, with D hard to call. Trimming shortened V by 5 bases and J by 8 bases, and 18 bases separated the two germline ends. The CDR3 has 14 amino acids. Germline V gives CDR1 MDHEN, CDR2 SYDVKM. CDR3 bases: TGTGCCAGCAGTGCCCCGGACGATCCGGGGGGCTACACCTTC. Encoded protein: CASSAPDDPGGYTF.

This clonotype was counted between two and nine times. V is TRBV5-1 and J is TRBJ1-1; D is uncertain. V shed 5 bases and J shed 2 bases, with 13 bases lying between them. Per germline, CDR1 SGHRS and CDR2 YFSETQ. This CDR3 comprises 14 residues. CDR3 loop: CASSKRGENTEAFF. CDR3 sequence (DNA): TGCGCCAGCAGTAAACGTGGGGAAAACACTGAAGCTTTCTTT.

The CDR3 nucleotides are TGCGCCAGCAGCCGGTTCATCGGGACAGGGGCGGCTGGGGCCAACGTCCTGACTTTC. Translation: CASSRFIGTGAAGANVLTF. The gene calls are TRBV4-3 and TRBJ2-6; 10 bases are shared with TRBD1. Germline V gives CDR1 LGHNA, CDR2 YSLEER. The CDR3 runs to 19 residues. Trimming removed 4 bases from V and 2 bases from J; junction bases left unmatched: 11.

This clonotype has at least ten counts. Germline and junction disagree at one end, which may indicate a read error. This sequence joins TRBV5-1 and TRBJ1-1; D gene uncertain. CDR3 length equals 14 residues. Germline-derived CDR1 and CDR2 are SGHRS and YFSETQ. The CDR3 DNA is TGTGCCAGCAGCTTGAGGACGGCGAACACTGAAGCTTTCTTT. It translates to CASSLRTANTEAFF.

This clonotype was found many times. V usage is TRBV29-1 and J usage is TRBJ2-5; D could derive from TRBD1 or TRBD2 (5 bases each). The CDR3 has 12 residues. The V gene's germline CDR1 is SQVTM and CDR2 ANQGSEA. V was cut by 7 bases and J by 4 bases, with 13 bases left in between. CDR3 region: CSGSGLGETQYF. The CDR3 DNA follows: TGCAGCGGGTCGGGGCTTGGAGAGACCCAGTACTTC. Full variable domain (rest looked up from reference TRBV29-1 and TRBJ2-5): SAVISQKPSRDICQRGTSLTIQCQVDSQVTMMFWYRQQPGQSLTLIATANQGSEATYESGFVIDKFPISRPNLTFSTLTVSNMSPEDSSIYLCSGSGLGETQYFGPGTRLLVL.

Concerning this clonotype: A much larger clonotype is one base distant, so this may be a read error. V is TRBV12-3 or TRBV12-4 and J is TRBJ1-4, with unresolved D. V gave up 5 bases and J gave up 7 bases, with 14 bases separating them. CDR3 length: 14 amino acids. The CDR3: CASSLTRGSEKLFF. As DNA, the CDR3 is TGTGCCAGCAGTCTGACAAGAGGCAGTGAAAAACTGTTTTTT.

The chain links TRBV20-1 to TRBJ1-4; the D gene is possibly TRBD1 (5 bases). The V end lost 3 bases, the J end lost 0 bases, and 14 bases lay between the germline ends. The CDR3 covers 16 residues. CDR1 and CDR2 from the germline V gene are DFQATT and SNEGSKA (reference sequence). The CDR3 DNA reads TGCAGTGCTAGGGGGCTCTGGAGGGCAACTAATGAAAAACTGTTTTTT. The encoded protein is CSARGLWRATNEKLFF.

This clonotype turned up a few times. V is TRBV7-2 and J is TRBJ2-5; D unresolved. Per germline, CDR1 SGHTA and CDR2 FQGNSA. V lost 5 bases and J 4 bases, leaving 14 bases between the germline ends. The CDR3 is made up of 14 amino acids. The DNA of the CDR3 is TGTGCCAGCAGCCGGGCCCTCAAGTCAGAGACCCAGTACTTC. This encodes CASSRALKSETQYF.

The rearrangement uses TRBV12-3 or TRBV12-4 and TRBJ1-1; D unclear. V was cut by 6 bases and J by 4 bases, with 12 bases left in between. The CDR3 length is 13 residues. The CDR3 sequence: CASRGGQITEAFF. DNA for the CDR3: TGTGCCAGCAGAGGAGGGCAGATCACTGAAGCTTTCTTT.

The genes are TRBV7-2 and TRBJ2-1, with D possibly TRBD2 on 5 matching bases. Trimming shortened V by 7 bases and J by 8 bases, and 21 bases separated the two germline ends. The V gene's germline CDR1 is SGHTA and CDR2 FQGNSA. The CDR3 runs 15 residues. CDR3 in DNA: TGTGCCAGCACCTCGCCTGGGAGCCTCGGCCATGAGCAGTTCTTC. Its protein is CASTSPGSLGHEQFF.

The V gene is TRBV10-3, the J gene TRBJ2-7; D possibly corresponds to TRBD2 (6 bases). CDR3 length: 15 residues. The germline gives CDR1 ENHRY, CDR2 SYGVKD. Trimming cost V 0 bases and J 2 bases, with 11 bases left between them. The CDR3: CAISESWGVTYEQYF. CDR3 sequence (DNA): TGTGCCATCAGTGAGTCGTGGGGGGTTACCTACGAGCAGTACTTC.

This clonotype was seen at least ten times. The DNA of the CDR3 is TGCAGCGTTGCCCGGCGGGGGGGGCCGGGTCATCTCCAAGAGACCCAGTACTTC. Its translation is CSVARRGGPGHLQETQYF. J is TRBJ2-5 and V is TRBV29-1; TRBD2 matches at 9 bases. Germline CDR1 is SQVTM and CDR2 is ANQGSEA. This CDR3 region has 18 residues. The junction had 16 bases not matched to a gene; V was cut back by 4 bases and J by 1 base.

This clonotype was counted at least ten times. The rearrangement uses TRBV30 and TRBJ2-7, with a tentative D call TRBD2 (5 bases). Trimming took off 2 bases at V and 3 bases at J, with 5 bases between the two ends. The CDR3 sequence is 11 residues long. Germline V gene data show CDR1 as GTSNPN and CDR2 as SVGIG (reference sequence). CDR3 DNA sequence: TGTGCCTGGAGTCGGGACTACGAGCAGTACTTC. Amino acids: CAWSRDYEQYF. Using reference TRBV30 and TRBJ2-7 for the parts outside the CDR3, the full variable domain is SQTIHQWPATLVQPVGSPLSLECTVEGTSNPNLYWYRQAAGRGLQLLFYSVGIGQISSEVPQNLSASRPQDRQFILSSKKLLLSDSGFYLCAWSRDYEQYFGPGTRLTVT.

This chain joins TRBV20-1 and TRBJ1-2; D unresolved. CDR1 DFQATT and CDR2 SNEGSKA come from the germline V gene (reference sequence). Trimming cost V 3 bases and J 5 bases, with 10 bases left between them. The CDR3 totals 12 residues. CDR3 sequence reads: CSASLGLYGYTF. The CDR3, as DNA: TGCAGTGCTAGCCTCGGACTGTATGGCTACACCTTC.

The chain couples TRBV15 to TRBJ2-7; 7 bases line up with TRBD1. CDR3 length: 13 amino acids. V trimming: 2 bases; J trimming: 6 bases; junction bases outside the gene matches: 4. Germline CDR1 and CDR2: LNHNV and YYDKDF (reference sequence). Written as DNA, the CDR3 is TGTGCCACCAGCAGAATACAGGGGAGCGAGCAGTACTTC. This sequence encodes CATSRIQGSEQYF.

This clonotype was observed a handful of times. CDR3 nucleotides: TGTGCCAGCAGCCAGAGGGGGCGTGAAGCCAAAAACATTCAGTACTTC. Amino acids: CASSQRGREAKNIQYF. V is TRBV5-6 and J is TRBJ2-4; TRBD1 agrees at 7 bases. The germline CDR1 and CDR2 sequences are SGHDT and YYEEEE. This CDR3 has 16 residues. Trimming removed 4 bases from V and 0 bases from J; junction bases left unmatched: 7. The full variable domain, completed using reference TRBV5-6 and TRBJ2-4, is DAGVTQSPTHLIKTRGQQVTLRCSPKSGHDTVSWYQQALGQGPQFIFQYYEEEERQRGNFPDRFSGHQFPNYSSELNVNALLLGDSALYLCASSQRGREAKNIQYFGAGTRLSVL.

This clonotype was observed a handful of times. The chain employs TRBV20-1 and TRBJ1-4; TRBD1 is a possible D gene (6 bases). Deletions cut 5 bases from V and 8 bases from J, with 15 bases between. The CDR3 spans 13 residues. Germline V gene sequence: CDR1 DFQATT, CDR2 SNEGSKA (reference sequence). The CDR3 bases are TGCAGTGCTCAAAACAGGGCTTCCGAAAAACTGTTTTTT. This codes for CSAQNRASEKLFF.

This clonotype was counted only a few times. J is TRBJ2-7 and V is TRBV6-2 or TRBV6-3; 7 nucleotides match TRBD2. CDR3 length: 16 residues. From germline, CDR1 is MNHEY and CDR2 SVGEGT. J lost 0 bases, V lost 5 bases, and 10 bases had no gene match. The CDR3 loop is CASSPWSGTNSYEQYF. The CDR3 region has the DNA TGTGCCAGCAGTCCTTGGAGCGGGACGAACTCCTACGAGCAGTACTTC.

This clonotype was observed a few times. V and J are TRBV18 and TRBJ2-3; no firm D call. CDR3 size: 18 residues. From germline, CDR1 is KGHSH and CDR2 LQKENI. Trimming took 1 base from V and 2 from J, leaving 19 bases between them. CDR3 region: CASSPLLQTSILTDTQYF. Here the CDR3 DNA reads TGTGCCAGCTCACCACTTCTACAGACCTCAATCCTCACAGATACGCAGTATTTT. Full variable domain (remainder filled in from reference TRBV18 and TRBJ2-3): NAGVMQNPRHLVRRRGQEARLRCSPMKGHSHVYWYRQLPEEGLKFMVYLQKENIIDESGMPKERFSAEFPKEGPSILRIQQVVRGDSAAYFCASSPLLQTSILTDTQYFGPGTRLTVL.

This clonotype was counted between two and nine times. V is TRBV20-1 and J is TRBJ2-1; no reliable D call. The germline V and J ends were trimmed by 6 bases and 7 bases, with 19 bases remaining between them. This CDR3 has 14 amino acids. CDR1 and CDR2 from the germline V gene are DFQATT and SNEGSKA (reference sequence). As DNA, the CDR3 is TGCAGTGCGCCCCCCCGGCCCTTTACAAATGAGCAGTTCTTC. Translated: CSAPPRPFTNEQFF.

In this sample, this clonotype turned up a few times. CDR3 region: CASSILRGTEAFF. CDR3 in DNA: TGTGCCAGCAGTATTCTTAGGGGCACTGAAGCTTTCTTT. V usage is TRBV6-1 and J usage is TRBJ1-1; D is possibly TRBD1 (5 bases). Germline CDR1 and CDR2: MNHNS and SASEGT. The CDR3 extends over 13 amino acids. The ends were cut back, 5 bases at V and 4 bases at J, with 11 bases in the middle.

This clonotype was detected ten times or more. This chain connects TRBV5-4 to TRBJ1-1, with 11 positions matching TRBD1. Germline V gives CDR1 SGHNT, CDR2 YYREEE (reference sequence). There are 14 residues in the CDR3. Trimming at V came to 3 bases and at J to 3 bases, leaving 1 base not matched to a gene. The CDR3 is CASSWGQGDTEAFF. The CDR3, as DNA: TGTGCCAGCAGCTGGGGACAGGGGGACACTGAAGCTTTCTTT.

The chain links TRBV27 to TRBJ2-6; D remains unclear. From germline, CDR1 is MNHEY and CDR2 SMNVEV (reference sequence). There are 15 residues in the CDR3. With 3 bases removed from V and 3 bases from J, the gap between germline ends came to 9 bases. The CDR3 bases are TGTGCCAGCAGTTTGTATGGGGATGGGGCCAACGTCCTGACTTTC. It is translated as CASSLYGDGANVLTF.

This chain uses TRBV10-3 with TRBJ2-1, with 8 bases that match TRBD1. Germline-derived CDR1 and CDR2 are ENHRY and SYGVKD. CDR3 length: 16 amino acids. The trim removed 3 bases at V and 6 bases at J, leaving 10 bases unmatched. CDR3 residues: CAISEGTGQATNEQFF. CDR3 sequence (DNA): TGTGCCATCAGTGAAGGGACGGGACAGGCGACCAATGAGCAGTTCTTC.

As for this clonotype: The CDR3 ends on some other residue instead of the conserved phenylalanine or tryptophan, so this is likely a read error. The rearrangement links TRBV6-1 to TRBJ2-2, with D tentatively TRBD2 (6 bases). CDR1 MNHNS and CDR2 SASEGT come from the germline V gene. CDR3 length: 15 amino acids. V was cut by 8 bases and J by 5 bases, with 18 bases left in between. CDR3 in DNA: TGTGCCAGCCGACGGGAGCCACTCTTTACCGGGGAGCTGTTTCTT. It translates to CASRREPLFTGELFL.

This clonotype was seen only a few times. V and J are TRBV5-1 and TRBJ2-3; 7 nucleotides agree with TRBD1. J gave up 1 base and V 5 bases, and 4 bases lay outside the gene matches. Germline assignment: CDR1 SGHRS and CDR2 YFSETQ. This CDR3 has 14 amino acids. CDR3 region: CASRTGQGTDTQYF. CDR3 nucleotide sequence: TGCGCCAGCAGGACCGGACAGGGCACAGATACGCAGTATTTT.